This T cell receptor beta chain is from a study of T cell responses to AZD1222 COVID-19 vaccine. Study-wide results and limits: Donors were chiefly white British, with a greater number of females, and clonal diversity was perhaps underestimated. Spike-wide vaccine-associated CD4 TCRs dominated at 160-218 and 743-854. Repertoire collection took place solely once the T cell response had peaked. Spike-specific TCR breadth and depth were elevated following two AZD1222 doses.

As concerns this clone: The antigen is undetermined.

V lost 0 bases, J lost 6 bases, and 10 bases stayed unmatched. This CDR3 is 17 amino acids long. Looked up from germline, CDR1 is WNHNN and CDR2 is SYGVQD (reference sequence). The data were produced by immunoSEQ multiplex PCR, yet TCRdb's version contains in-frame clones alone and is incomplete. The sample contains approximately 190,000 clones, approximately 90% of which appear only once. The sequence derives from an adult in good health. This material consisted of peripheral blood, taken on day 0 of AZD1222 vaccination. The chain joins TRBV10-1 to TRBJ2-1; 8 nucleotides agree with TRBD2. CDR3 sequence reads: CASSESGGGRRVNEQFF. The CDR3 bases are TGCGCCAGCAGTGAGTCTGGAGGCGGGAGGAGAGTCAATGAGCAGTTCTTC.